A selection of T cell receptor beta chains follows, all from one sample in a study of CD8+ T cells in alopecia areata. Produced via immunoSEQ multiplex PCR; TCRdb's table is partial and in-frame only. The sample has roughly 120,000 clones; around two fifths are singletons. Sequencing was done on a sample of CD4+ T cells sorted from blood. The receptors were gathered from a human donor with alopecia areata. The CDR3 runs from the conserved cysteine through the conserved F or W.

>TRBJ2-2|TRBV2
CASSEALGGTGELFF
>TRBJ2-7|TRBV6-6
CASSRDRGRGEQYF
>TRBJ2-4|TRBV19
CASIGETYIQYF
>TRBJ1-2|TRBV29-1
CSVTGGANYGYTF
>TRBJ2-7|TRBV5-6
CASSRPSRSSYEQYF
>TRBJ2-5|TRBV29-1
CSVEGAARETQYF
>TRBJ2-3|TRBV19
CASSKLGTFLTDTQYF
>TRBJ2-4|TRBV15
CATSRVSERKNIQYF
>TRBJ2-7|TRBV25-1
CASSDPGGAYEQYF
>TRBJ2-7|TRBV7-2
CASSIGQGKFYEQYF